The 17 T cell receptor beta chains presented below share a single source sample, sequenced in a study of blood T cell repertoires in COVID-19. Produced via immunoSEQ multiplex PCR; TCRdb's table is partial and in-frame only. The sample includes hundreds of thousands of clones, approximately 87% seen only once; the top ten take approximately 7.8%. Sequencing input: peripheral blood. These receptors all stem from a woman in her forties or fifties who had recovered from COVID-19.

The V call is TRBV15, the J call TRBJ2-1, with 8 nucleotides matching TRBD1. J was trimmed by 7 bases and V by 3 bases; bases with no gene match: 11. The CDR3 spans 16 residues. From germline, CDR1 is LNHNV and CDR2 YYDKDF (reference sequence). The CDR3 DNA reads as TGTGCCACCAGCAGGCCTAGACAGGGGAGGAGGAATGAGCAGTTCTTC. Translating gives CATSRPRQGRRNEQFF.

The chain combines TRBV5-6 with TRBJ1-2; possible D gene TRBD1, 6 bases. Trimming left V 0 bases short and J 2 bases short, with 8 bases between. Germline V gene data show CDR1 as SGHDT and CDR2 as YYEEEE. The CDR3 totals 14 residues. The CDR3 DNA sequence: TGTGCCAGCAGCTTGGTCCAGGGGAACTATGGCTACACCTTC. Its translation is CASSLVQGNYGYTF.

V gene TRBV12-3 or TRBV12-4 combines with J gene TRBJ1-1; D is undetermined. The CDR3 sequence is 13 residues long. Trimming stripped 6 bases from V and 2 bases from J, with 10 bases between. CDR3: CASSKSVNTEAFF. CDR3 in DNA: TGTGCCAGCAGCAAGAGCGTAAACACTGAAGCTTTCTTT.

This clone was recorded only once. The J gene is TRBJ2-5, the V gene TRBV5-6; 10 nucleotides align to TRBD2. The CDR3 contains 14 residues. V was clipped by 3 bases and J by 5 bases; unmatched bases: 4. The germline gives CDR1 SGHDT, CDR2 YYEEEE. The CDR3 protein is CASSYTSGVETQYF. The DNA of the CDR3 is TGTGCCAGCAGCTACACTAGCGGGGTTGAGACCCAGTACTTC. Combining the CDR3 with reference TRBV5-6 and TRBJ2-5 gives the whole variable domain DAGVTQSPTHLIKTRGQQVTLRCSPKSGHDTVSWYQQALGQGPQFIFQYYEEEERQRGNFPDRFSGHQFPNYSSELNVNALLLGDSALYLCASSYTSGVETQYFGPGTRLLVL.

This clone was found once. The chain employs TRBV7-2 and TRBJ2-7; maybe TRBD1 (6 bases). V was clipped by 0 bases and J by 2 bases, with 23 bases between them. CDR1 and CDR2 from the germline V gene are SGHTA and FQGNSA. CDR3 size: 19 residues. CDR3 DNA: TGTGCCAGCAGCTTAGCACAAAGGAAAGGACAGCTCATAACCTACGAGCAGTACTTC. Protein sequence: CASSLAQRKGQLITYEQYF. Based on the CDR3 plus reference TRBV7-2 and TRBJ2-7, the full variable domain is GAGVSQSPSNKVTEKGKDVELRCDPISGHTALYWYRQSLGQGLEFLIYFQGNSAPDKSGLPSDRFSAERTGGSVSTLTIQRTQQEDSAVYLCASSLAQRKGQLITYEQYFGPGTRLTVT.

V gene TRBV19 combines with J gene TRBJ1-4, with D tentatively TRBD1 (5 bases). Looked up from germline, CDR1 is LNHDA and CDR2 is SQIVND (reference sequence). The CDR3 is made up of 14 amino acids. Between the trimmed V and J ends, which lost 7 bases and 8 bases, there was a span of 17 bases. This CDR3 reads CASNRGRAGEKLFF. The DNA of the CDR3 is TGTGCCAGTAACCGAGGCAGGGCGGGAGAAAAACTGTTTTTT.

This chain connects TRBV10-2 to TRBJ2-7; D possibly corresponds to TRBD2 (6 bases). The CDR3 contains 15 residues. V was clipped by 3 bases and J by 0 bases, with 12 bases between them. In germline, CDR1 is WSHSY, CDR2 SAAADI. The CDR3 coding sequence is TGCGCCAGCAGTGAACCTGGAGGGCCCTCCTACGAGCAGTACTTC. Translation: CASSEPGGPSYEQYF.

The V call is TRBV5-1, the J call TRBJ2-1, with 12 bases that match TRBD2. This CDR3 is 15 amino acids long. Germline values: CDR1 SGHRS, CDR2 YFSETQ. Germline trimming cut 4 bases from V and 4 bases from J; bases unmatched to any gene: 3. This CDR3 is CASSEGTSGYNEQFF. The CDR3 region has the DNA TGCGCCAGCAGCGAAGGGACTAGCGGGTACAATGAGCAGTTCTTC.

The chain combines TRBV28 with TRBJ2-2; 7 bases align to TRBD2. CDR3 size: 15 residues. Germline CDR1 MDHEN, CDR2 SYDVKM. V gave up 6 bases and J gave up 4 bases; unmatched junction bases: 8. CDR3 sequence reads: CASSFLGRGTGELFF. CDR3 coding DNA: TGTGCCAGCAGCTTCCTGGGGAGGGGCACCGGGGAGCTGTTTTTT.

The rearrangement uses TRBV4-1 and TRBJ2-1, with TRBD2 identical over 15 bases. This CDR3 has 18 amino acids. Germline lookup yields CDR1 MGHRA and CDR2 YSYEKL. Trimming at V came to 6 bases and at J to 7 bases, leaving 13 bases not matched to a gene. The CDR3 is CASRHGLAGGPSWNEQFF. The CDR3 nucleotides are TGCGCCAGCAGACACGGACTAGCGGGAGGGCCTTCGTGGAATGAGCAGTTCTTC.

The chain employs TRBV19 and TRBJ2-5, with TRBD2 matching over 7 bases. V lost 5 bases to trimming and J lost 7 bases; unmatched junction nucleotides: 10. The CDR3 is made up of 14 amino acids. Germline assignment: CDR1 LNHDA and CDR2 SQIVND (reference sequence). CDR3 sequence (DNA): TGTGCCAGTAGTTCCCATAGCGGGCACGGGACCCAGTACTTC. Residues: CASSSHSGHGTQYF.

This chain connects TRBV18 to TRBJ2-7; no definite D call. The CDR3 length is 15 residues. Trimming left V 3 bases short and J 5 bases short, with 17 bases between. Germline V gene lookup returns CDR1 KGHSH and CDR2 LQKENI. CDR3 sequence reads: CASSPPPGSANEQYF. The CDR3 nucleotides are TGTGCCAGCTCACCTCCTCCGGGTTCCGCTAACGAGCAGTACTTC.

The CDR3 here is CASSPTSGRNEQFF. Here the CDR3 DNA reads TGTGCCAGCTCACCCACTAGCGGGAGAAATGAGCAGTTCTTC. This chain connects TRBV18 to TRBJ2-1; 11 nucleotides agree with TRBD2. In germline, CDR1 is KGHSH, CDR2 LQKENI. The CDR3 is 14 amino acids. After removal of 3 bases from V and 7 bases from J, the junction contained 2 bases not matched to a gene.

The genes are TRBV10-3 and TRBJ2-7, with a weak D call TRBD1 (6 bases). The CDR3 sequence is 14 residues long. Germline lookup yields CDR1 ENHRY and CDR2 SYGVKD. V was clipped by 2 bases and J by 4 bases, with 12 bases between them. The CDR3 here is CAISERTVTYEQYF. The DNA of the CDR3 is TGTGCCATCAGTGAGCGGACAGTCACATACGAGCAGTACTTC.

CDR3 protein: CAIGLTGGFGEQYF. The CDR3 DNA reads TGTGCCATCGGGTTGACAGGGGGCTTTGGCGAGCAGTACTTC. The V and J genes are TRBV10-3 and TRBJ2-7; 10 bases are a match to TRBD1. This CDR3 has 14 amino acids. V dropped 8 bases and J dropped 6; count of bases not matched to a gene: 10. Germline lookup yields CDR1 ENHRY and CDR2 SYGVKD.

The chain couples TRBV6-2 or TRBV6-3 to TRBJ2-3, with D perhaps TRBD1 (6 bases). The CDR3 is 15 amino acids. CDR1 and CDR2 from the germline V gene are MNHEY and SVGEGT. Trimming pared 6 bases from V and 1 base from J, leaving 14 bases between. CDR3 residues: CASSLLGARTDTQYF. In DNA, the CDR3 is TGTGCCAGCAGCCTATTGGGGGCACGCACAGATACGCAGTATTTT.

V and J are TRBV28 and TRBJ1-5; maybe TRBD1 (5 bases). Per the germline V gene, CDR1 is MDHEN and CDR2 is SYDVKM. V lost 10 bases, J lost 3 bases, and 16 bases lay in between. This CDR3 comprises 14 residues. In nucleotides, the CDR3 is TGTGCCATCAGAGGGGCCGCCAACAATCAGCCCCAGCATTTT. It translates to CAIRGAANNQPQHF.